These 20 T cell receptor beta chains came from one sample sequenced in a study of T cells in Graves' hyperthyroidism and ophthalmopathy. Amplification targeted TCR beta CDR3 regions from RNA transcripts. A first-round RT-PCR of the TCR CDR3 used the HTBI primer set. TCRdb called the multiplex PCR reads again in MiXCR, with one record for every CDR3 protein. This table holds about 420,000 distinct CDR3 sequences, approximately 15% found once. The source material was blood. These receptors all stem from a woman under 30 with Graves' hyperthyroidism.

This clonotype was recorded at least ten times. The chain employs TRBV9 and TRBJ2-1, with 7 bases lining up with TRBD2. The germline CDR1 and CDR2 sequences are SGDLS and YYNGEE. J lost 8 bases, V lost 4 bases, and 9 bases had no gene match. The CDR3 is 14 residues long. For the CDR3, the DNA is TGTGCCAGCAGCACACCGTGGGGAGGGTATGAGCAGTTCTTC. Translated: CASSTPWGGYEQFF. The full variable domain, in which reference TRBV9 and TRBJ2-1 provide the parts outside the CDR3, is DSGVTQTPKHLITATGQRVTLRCSPRSGDLSVYWYQQSLDQGLQFLIQYYNGEERAKGNILERFSAQQFPDLHSELNLSSLELGDSALYFCASSTPWGGYEQFFGPGTRLTVL.

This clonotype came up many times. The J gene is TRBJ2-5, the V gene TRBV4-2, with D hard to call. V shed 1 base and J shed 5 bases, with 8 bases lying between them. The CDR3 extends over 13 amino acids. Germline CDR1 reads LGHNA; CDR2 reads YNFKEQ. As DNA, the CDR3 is TGTGCCAGCAGCCAAGTAGGTGAGGAGACCCAGTACTTC. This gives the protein CASSQVGEETQYF.

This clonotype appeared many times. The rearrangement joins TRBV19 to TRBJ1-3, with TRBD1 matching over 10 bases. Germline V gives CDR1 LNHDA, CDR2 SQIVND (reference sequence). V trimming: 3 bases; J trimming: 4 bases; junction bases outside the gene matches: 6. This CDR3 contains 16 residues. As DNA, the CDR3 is TGTGCCAGTAGTATTGGGGACAGGGGATCCGGAAACACCATATATTTT. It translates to CASSIGDRGSGNTIYF.

CDR3 protein: CASSIETGTGYNSPLHF. In nucleotides, the CDR3 is TGTGCCAGTAGTATAGAAACCGGGACAGGGTATAATTCACCCCTCCACTTT. V gene TRBV7-2 combines with J gene TRBJ1-6; TRBD1 matches at 9 bases. The CDR3 is 17 residues long. Per germline, CDR1 SGHTA and CDR2 FQGNSA. V was pared by 9 bases and J by 4 bases, with 13 bases of the junction left unmatched.

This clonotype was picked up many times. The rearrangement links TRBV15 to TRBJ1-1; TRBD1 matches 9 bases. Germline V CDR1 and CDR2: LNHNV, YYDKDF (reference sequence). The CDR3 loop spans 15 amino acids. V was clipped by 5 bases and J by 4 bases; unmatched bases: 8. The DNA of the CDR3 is TGTGCCACCAGCCGGACAGGGGCGCTGGGCACTGAAGCTTTCTTT. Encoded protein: CATSRTGALGTEAFF.

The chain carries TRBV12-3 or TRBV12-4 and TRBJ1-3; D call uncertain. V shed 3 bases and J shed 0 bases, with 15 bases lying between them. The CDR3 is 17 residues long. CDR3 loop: CASSFGGSGGSGNTIYF. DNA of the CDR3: TGTGCCAGCAGTTTTGGAGGATCGGGTGGCTCTGGAAACACCATATATTTT.

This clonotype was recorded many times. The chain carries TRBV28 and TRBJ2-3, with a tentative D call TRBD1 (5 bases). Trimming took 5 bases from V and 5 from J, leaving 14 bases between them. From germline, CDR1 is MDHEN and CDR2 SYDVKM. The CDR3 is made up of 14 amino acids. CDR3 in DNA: TGTGCCAGCAGTGGGGCCCCATTGGGAGATACGCAGTATTTT. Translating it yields CASSGAPLGDTQYF.

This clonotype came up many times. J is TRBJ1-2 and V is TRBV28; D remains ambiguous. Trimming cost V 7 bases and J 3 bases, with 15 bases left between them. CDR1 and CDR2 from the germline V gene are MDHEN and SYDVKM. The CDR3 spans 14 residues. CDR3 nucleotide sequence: TGTGCCAGCACCCCCCCGCGACCGGACTATGGCTACACCTTC. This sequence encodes CASTPPRPDYGYTF.

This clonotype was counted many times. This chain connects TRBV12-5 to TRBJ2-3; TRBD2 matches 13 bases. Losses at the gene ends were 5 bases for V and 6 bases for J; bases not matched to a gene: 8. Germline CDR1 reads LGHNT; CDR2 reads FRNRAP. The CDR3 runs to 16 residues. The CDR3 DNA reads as TGTGCTAGTGGTCCCGGACTAGCGGGAGTCGGTGATACGCAGTATTTT. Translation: CASGPGLAGVGDTQYF.

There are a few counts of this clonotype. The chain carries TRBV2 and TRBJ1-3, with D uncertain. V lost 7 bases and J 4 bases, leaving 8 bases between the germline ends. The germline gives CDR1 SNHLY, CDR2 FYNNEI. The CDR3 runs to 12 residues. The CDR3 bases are TGTGCCAGCACTGGAGAGGGAAACACCATATATTTT. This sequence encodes CASTGEGNTIYF. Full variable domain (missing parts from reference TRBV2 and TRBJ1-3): EPEVTQTPSHQVTQMGQEVILRCVPISNHLYFYWYRQILGQKVEFLVSFYNNEISEKSEIFDDQFSVERPDGSNFTLKIRSTKLEDSAMYFCASTGEGNTIYFGEGSWLTVV.

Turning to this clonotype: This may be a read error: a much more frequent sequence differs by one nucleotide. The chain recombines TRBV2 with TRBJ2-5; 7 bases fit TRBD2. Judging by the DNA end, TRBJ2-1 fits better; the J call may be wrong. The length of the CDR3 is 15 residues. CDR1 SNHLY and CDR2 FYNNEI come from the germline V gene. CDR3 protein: CASSPTLAVQETQFF. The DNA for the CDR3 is TGTGCCAGCAGCCCGACCCTAGCGGTGCAAGAGACCCAGTTCTTC.

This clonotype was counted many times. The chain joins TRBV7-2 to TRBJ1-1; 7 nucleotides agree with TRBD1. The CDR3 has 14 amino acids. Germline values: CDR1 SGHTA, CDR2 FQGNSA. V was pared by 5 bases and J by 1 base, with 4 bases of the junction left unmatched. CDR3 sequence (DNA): TGTGCCAGCAGCCCGACAGGGACGAACACTGAAGCTTTCTTT. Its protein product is CASSPTGTNTEAFF.

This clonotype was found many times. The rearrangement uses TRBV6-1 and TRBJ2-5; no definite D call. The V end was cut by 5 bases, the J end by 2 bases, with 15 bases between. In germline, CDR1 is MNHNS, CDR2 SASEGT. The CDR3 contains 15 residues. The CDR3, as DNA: TGTGCCAGCAGTCCCCTTAGGGTACTTCAAGAGACCCAGTACTTC. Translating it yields CASSPLRVLQETQYF.

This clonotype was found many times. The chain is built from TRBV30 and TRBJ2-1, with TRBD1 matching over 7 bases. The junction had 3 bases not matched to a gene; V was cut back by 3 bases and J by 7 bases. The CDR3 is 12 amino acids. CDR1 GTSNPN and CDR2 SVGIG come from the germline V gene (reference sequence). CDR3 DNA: TGTGCCTGGAGGGGGACAGTAAATGAGCAGTTCTTC. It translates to CAWRGTVNEQFF.

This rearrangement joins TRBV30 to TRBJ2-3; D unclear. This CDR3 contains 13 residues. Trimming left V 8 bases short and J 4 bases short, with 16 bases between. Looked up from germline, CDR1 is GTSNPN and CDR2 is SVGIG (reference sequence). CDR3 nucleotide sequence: TGTGCCCTCCGGCATTTTCGGGCAGATACGCAGTATTTT. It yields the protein CALRHFRADTQYF.

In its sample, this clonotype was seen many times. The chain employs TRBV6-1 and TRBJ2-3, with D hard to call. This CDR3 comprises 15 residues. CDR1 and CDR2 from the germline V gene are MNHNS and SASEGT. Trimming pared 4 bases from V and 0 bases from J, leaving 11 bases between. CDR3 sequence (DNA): TGTGCCAGCAGTGCGTTGCGGCTCAGCACAGATACGCAGTATTTT. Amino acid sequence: CASSALRLSTDTQYF.

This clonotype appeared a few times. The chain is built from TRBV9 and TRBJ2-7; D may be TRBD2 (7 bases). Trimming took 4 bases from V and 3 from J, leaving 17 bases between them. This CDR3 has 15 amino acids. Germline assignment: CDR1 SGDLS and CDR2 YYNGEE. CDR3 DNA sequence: TGTGCCAGCAGCCCAAGGGGGGGAAACAGCTACGAGCAGTACTTC. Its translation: CASSPRGGNSYEQYF.

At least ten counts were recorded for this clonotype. The CDR3 DNA follows: TGTGCCAGCAGCTTGTGGGGGAAGACCGGGGAGCTGTTTTTT. It is translated as CASSLWGKTGELFF. The rearrangement uses TRBV5-8 and TRBJ2-2; D might be TRBD1 or TRBD2, each matching 5 bases. There are 14 residues in the CDR3. Trimming took off 1 base at V and 5 bases at J, with 9 bases between the two ends. Germline V gene lookup returns CDR1 SGHTS and CDR2 YDEGEE.

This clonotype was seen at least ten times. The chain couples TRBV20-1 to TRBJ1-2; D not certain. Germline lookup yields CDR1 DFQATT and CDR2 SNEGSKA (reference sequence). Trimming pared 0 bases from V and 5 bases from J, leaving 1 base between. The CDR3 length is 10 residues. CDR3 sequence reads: CSAREYGYTF. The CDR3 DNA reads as TGCAGTGCTAGAGAATATGGCTACACCTTC.

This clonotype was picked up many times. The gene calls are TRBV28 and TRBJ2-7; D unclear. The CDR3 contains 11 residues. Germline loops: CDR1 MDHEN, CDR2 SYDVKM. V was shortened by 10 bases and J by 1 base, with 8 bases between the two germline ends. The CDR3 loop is CATASSYEQYF. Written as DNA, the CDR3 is TGTGCCACCGCCTCTTCCTACGAGCAGTACTTC.